Listed below are T cell receptor beta chains from one sample, sequenced in a study of glioma-infiltrating T cells. TCRdb redid the calling of the multiplex PCR reads with MiXCR, one entry per CDR3 protein. The sample has 400,000 or so distinct CDR3 sequences; approximately 42% are singletons. The sequenced material came from glioma tissue, nonneoplastic brain tissue, or PBMCs (not recorded which). The receptors originated from a human donor with low-grade glioma or glioblastoma, undergoing nonglioma brain surgery, or in good health (not recorded which). Each CDR3 is given with its conserved first and last residue. The D gene is left open where the match is weak. Size tells how often a clone was seen (once, few, many) or the class of an expanded clone, and some rows leave it out.

j_call d_call clone_size v_call cdr3_aa cdr3_nt
TRBJ2-2 TRBD2 few TRBV7-9 CASSWTRGINTGELFF TGTGCCAGCAGCTGGACTAGGGGAATTAACACCGGGGAGCTGTTTTTT
TRBJ2-7 TRBD2 . TRBV27 CPSSLVGTSGASYEQYF TGTCCCAGCAGTTTAGTTGGGACTAGCGGAGCCTCCTACGAGCAGTACTTC
TRBJ2-3 TRBD2 . TRBV7-9 CASSPPGLGGLTQYF TGTGCCAGCAGCCCCCCGGGACTAGGGGGTTTGACCCAGTATTTT
TRBJ2-1 TRBD2 few TRBV20-1 CSAPSGTYYNEQFF TGCAGTGCTCCCAGCGGGACCTACTACAATGAGCAGTTCTTC
TRBJ2-5 . many TRBV28 CASSLLGLGEETQYF TGTGCCAGCAGTTTATTGGGTCTCGGCGAGGAGACCCAGTACTTC
TRBJ2-3 TRBD2 few TRBV7-9 CASSPASGRADTQYF TGTGCCAGCAGCCCCGCCAGCGGGAGGGCGGATACGCAGTATTTT
TRBJ2-1 . many TRBV27 CASSLSVSGAAYNEQFF TGTGCCAGCAGTTTATCGGTTTCAGGGGCCGCGTACAATGAGCAGTTCTTC
TRBJ2-5 . . TRBV3-1 CASSQWTRGETQYF TGTGCCAGCAGCCAATGGACCCGGGGGGAGACCCAGTACTTC
TRBJ2-7 TRBD2 . TRBV27 CASSLGRTSVYEQYF TGTGCCAGCAGCTTGGGCCGGACTAGCGTCTACGAGCAGTACTTC
TRBJ2-3 . many TRBV27 CASSSQGDTQYF TGTGCCAGCAGTTCCCAGGGAGATACGCAGTATTTT
TRBJ2-1 TRBD2 few TRBV10-3 CAIAGLADYNEQFF TGTGCCATCGCGGGACTAGCGGATTACAATGAGCAGTTCTTC
TRBJ1-1 TRBD1 . TRBV24-1 CATSDSPDRGKTFF TGTGCCACCAGTGATTCCCCTGACAGGGGAAAGACTTTCTTT
TRBJ1-1 TRBD1 few TRBV3-1 CASSPQGDHTEAFF TGTGCCAGCAGCCCACAGGGGGATCACACTGAAGCTTTCTTT